This T cell receptor (beta chain) stems from a study of naive and memory T cell subsets. Four PCR rounds used nested alpha and beta constant region primers plus the SP2 primer. For blood and skin samples, reverse transcription used TCR alpha and beta constant primers. TCRdb redid the calling of the 5' RACE reads with MiXCR, one entry per CDR3 protein. The table has 55,000 to 65,000 distinct CDR3 sequences, 7% to 8% seen once; the top ten hold about 19%. TCR cDNA received a 3' ligated oligonucleotide that carried a UMI. Reverse transcription used DNase-treated unsorted total RNA, aiming for roughly 1 to 1,100 ng. The CDR3 consists of 18 residues. CDR1 and CDR2 from the germline V gene are MGHRA and YSYEKL. The V end was cut by 3 bases, the J end by 0 bases, with 20 bases between. This clonotype was seen ten or more times.

The TCR sequence derives from a female donor in good health. The chain uses TRBV4-1 and TRBJ1-2; weak D call: TRBD1 (6 bases). The CDR3 is CASSQPRGVWDTNYGYTF. CDR3 nucleotide sequence: TGCGCCAGCAGCCAGCCCAGGGGCGTTTGGGATACTAACTATGGCTACACCTTC.